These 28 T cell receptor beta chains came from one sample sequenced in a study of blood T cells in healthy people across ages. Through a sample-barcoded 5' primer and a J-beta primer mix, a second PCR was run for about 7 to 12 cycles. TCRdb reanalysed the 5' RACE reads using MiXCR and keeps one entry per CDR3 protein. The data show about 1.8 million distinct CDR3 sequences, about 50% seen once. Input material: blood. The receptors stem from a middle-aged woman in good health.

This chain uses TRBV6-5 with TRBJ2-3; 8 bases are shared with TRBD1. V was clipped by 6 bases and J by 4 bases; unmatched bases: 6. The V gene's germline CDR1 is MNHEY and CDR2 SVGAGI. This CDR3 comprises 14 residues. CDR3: CASRRQGKSDTQYF. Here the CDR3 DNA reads TGTGCCAGCAGACGACAGGGGAAGTCAGATACGCAGTATTTT.

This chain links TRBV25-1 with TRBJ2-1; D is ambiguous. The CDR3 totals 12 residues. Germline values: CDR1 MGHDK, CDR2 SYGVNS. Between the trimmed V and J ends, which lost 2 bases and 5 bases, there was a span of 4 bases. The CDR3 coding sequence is TGTGCCAGCAGTGAACGGAACAATGAGCAGTTCTTC. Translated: CASSERNNEQFF.

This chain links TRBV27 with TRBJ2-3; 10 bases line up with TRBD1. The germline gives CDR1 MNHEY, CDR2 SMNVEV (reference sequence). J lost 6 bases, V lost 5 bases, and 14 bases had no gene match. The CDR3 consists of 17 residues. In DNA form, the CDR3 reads TGTGCCAGCAGTCCTATACGGACAGGGGGATTTATGGATACGCAGTATTTT. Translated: CASSPIRTGGFMDTQYF.

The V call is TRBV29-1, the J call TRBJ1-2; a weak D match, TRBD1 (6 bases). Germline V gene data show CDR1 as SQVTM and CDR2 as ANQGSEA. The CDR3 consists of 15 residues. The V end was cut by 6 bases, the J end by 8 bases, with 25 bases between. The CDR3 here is CSVKGVTGYLGGYTF. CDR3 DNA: TGCAGCGTAAAAGGGGTGACAGGCTACTTGGGCGGCTACACCTTC.

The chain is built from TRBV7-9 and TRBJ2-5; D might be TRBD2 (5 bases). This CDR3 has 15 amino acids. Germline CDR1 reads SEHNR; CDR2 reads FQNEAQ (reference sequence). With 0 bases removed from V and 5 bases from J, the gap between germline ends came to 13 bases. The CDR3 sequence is CASSLAGSVSETQYF. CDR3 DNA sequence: TGTGCCAGCAGCTTAGCGGGGAGCGTTAGCGAGACCCAGTACTTC.

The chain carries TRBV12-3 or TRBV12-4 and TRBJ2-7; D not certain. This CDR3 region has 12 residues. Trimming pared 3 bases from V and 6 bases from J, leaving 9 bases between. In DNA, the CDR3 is TGTGCCAGCAGTTTCTCAGCTGCCGAGCAGTACTTC. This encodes CASSFSAAEQYF.

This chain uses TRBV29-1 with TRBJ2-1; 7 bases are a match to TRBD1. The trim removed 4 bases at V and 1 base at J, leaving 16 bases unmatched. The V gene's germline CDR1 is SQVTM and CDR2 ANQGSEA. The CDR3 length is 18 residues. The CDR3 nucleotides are TGCAGCGTTGGAGGGGGCCCCGGACAGGTGCTATCCTACAATGAGCAGTTCTTC. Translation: CSVGGGPGQVLSYNEQFF.

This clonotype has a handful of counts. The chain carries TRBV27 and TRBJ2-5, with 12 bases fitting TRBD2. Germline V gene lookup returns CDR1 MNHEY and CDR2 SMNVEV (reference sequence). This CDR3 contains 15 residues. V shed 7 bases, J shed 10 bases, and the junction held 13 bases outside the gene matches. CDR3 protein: CASTGLGLAGRRQYF. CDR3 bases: TGTGCCAGCACAGGACTCGGACTAGCGGGGAGACGCCAGTACTTC.

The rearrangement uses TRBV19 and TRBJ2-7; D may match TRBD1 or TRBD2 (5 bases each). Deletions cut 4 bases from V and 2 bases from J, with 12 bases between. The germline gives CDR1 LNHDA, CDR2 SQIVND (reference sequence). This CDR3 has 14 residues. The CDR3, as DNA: TGTGCCAGTAGTACAGGGACCTTTCCCTACGAGCAGTACTTC. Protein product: CASSTGTFPYEQYF. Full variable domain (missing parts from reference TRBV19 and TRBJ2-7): DGGITQSPKYLFRKEGQNVTLSCEQNLNHDAMYWYRQDPGQGLRLIYYSQIVNDFQKGDIAEGYSVSREKKESFPLTVTSAQKNPTAFYLCASSTGTFPYEQYFGPGTRLTVT.

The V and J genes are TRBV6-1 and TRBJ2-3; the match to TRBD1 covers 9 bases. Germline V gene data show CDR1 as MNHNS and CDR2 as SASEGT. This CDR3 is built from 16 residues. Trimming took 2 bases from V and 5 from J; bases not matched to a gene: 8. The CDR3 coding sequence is TGTGCCAGCAGTGAAAGGATTGGGACAGGGAGAGATACGCAGTATTTT. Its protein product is CASSERIGTGRDTQYF.

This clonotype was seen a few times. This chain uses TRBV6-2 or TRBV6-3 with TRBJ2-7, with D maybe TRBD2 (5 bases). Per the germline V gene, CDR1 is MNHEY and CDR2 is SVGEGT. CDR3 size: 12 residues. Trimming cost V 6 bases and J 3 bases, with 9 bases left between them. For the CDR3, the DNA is TGTGCCAGCAGCGCCCGGGGCTACGAGCAGTACTTC. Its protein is CASSARGYEQYF.

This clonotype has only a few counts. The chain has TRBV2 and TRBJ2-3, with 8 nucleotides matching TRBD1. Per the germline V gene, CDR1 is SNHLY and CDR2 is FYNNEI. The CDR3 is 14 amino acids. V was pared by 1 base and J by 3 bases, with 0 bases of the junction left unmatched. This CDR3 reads CASSEGTGTDTQYF. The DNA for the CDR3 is TGTGCCAGCAGTGAAGGGACAGGGACAGATACGCAGTATTTT.

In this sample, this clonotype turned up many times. DNA of the CDR3: TGTGCCAGCAGTTACTCGAGTCGCTACGAGCAGTACTTC. As protein: CASSYSSRYEQYF. The chain recombines TRBV6-5 with TRBJ2-7; no firm D call. The CDR3 spans 13 residues. V gave up 0 bases and J gave up 3 bases, with 6 bases separating them. Per germline, CDR1 MNHEY and CDR2 SVGAGI.

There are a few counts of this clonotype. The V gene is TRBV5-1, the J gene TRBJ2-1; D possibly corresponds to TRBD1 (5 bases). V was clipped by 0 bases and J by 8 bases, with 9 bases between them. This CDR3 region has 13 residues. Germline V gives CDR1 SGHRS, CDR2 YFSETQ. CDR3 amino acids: CASSLVQADEQFF. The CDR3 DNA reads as TGCGCCAGCAGCTTGGTACAGGCCGATGAGCAGTTCTTC.

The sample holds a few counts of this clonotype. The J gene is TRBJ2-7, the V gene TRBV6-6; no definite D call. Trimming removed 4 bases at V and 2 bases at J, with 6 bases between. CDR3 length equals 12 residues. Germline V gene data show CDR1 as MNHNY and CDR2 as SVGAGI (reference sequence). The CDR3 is CASSSSAYEQYF. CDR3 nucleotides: TGTGCCAGCAGTTCATCGGCCTACGAGCAGTACTTC.

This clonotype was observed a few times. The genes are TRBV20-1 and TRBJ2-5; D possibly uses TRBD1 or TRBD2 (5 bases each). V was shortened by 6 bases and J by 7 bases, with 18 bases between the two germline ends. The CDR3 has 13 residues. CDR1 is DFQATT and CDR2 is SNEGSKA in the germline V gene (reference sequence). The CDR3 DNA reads TGCAGTGCCCCCGGACGGGACCCTCTGACCCAGTACTTC. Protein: CSAPGRDPLTQYF.

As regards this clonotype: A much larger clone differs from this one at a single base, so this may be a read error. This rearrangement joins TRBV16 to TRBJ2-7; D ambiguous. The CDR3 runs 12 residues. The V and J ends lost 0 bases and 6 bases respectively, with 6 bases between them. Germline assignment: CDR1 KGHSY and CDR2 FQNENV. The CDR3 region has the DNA TGTGCCAGCAGCCAATCACACAGCGAGCAGTACTTC. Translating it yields CASSQSHSEQYF.

CDR3 loop: CASSQMTGNTEAFF. The CDR3 DNA reads as TGTGCCAGCAGCCAAATGACAGGGAACACTGAAGCTTTCTTT. This chain connects TRBV7-6 to TRBJ1-1, with D tentatively TRBD1 (6 bases). Trimming removed 5 bases at V and 1 base at J, with 11 bases between. Germline assignment: CDR1 SGHVS and CDR2 FNYEAQ. The CDR3 has 14 amino acids. The full variable domain, completed using reference TRBV7-6 and TRBJ1-1, is GAGVSQSPRYKVTKRGQDVALRCDPISGHVSLYWYRQALGQGPEFLTYFNYEAQQDKSGLPNDRFSAERPEGSISTLTIQRTEQRDSAMYRCASSQMTGNTEAFFGQGTRLTVV.

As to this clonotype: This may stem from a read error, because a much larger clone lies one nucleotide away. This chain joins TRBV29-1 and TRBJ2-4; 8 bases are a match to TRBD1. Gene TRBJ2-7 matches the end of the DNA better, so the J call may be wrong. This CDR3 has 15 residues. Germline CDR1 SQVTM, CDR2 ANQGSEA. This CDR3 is CSVLTGGTGPDEQYF. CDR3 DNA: TGCAGCGTCTTAACGGGCGGGACAGGACCCGACGAGCAGTACTTC.

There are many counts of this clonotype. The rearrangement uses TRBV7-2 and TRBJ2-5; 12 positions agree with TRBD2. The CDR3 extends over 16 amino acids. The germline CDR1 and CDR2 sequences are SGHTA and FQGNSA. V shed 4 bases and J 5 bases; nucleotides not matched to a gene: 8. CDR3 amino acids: CASSSLAGGPVETQYF. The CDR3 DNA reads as TGTGCCAGCAGCTCACTAGCGGGGGGCCCGGTGGAGACCCAGTACTTC.

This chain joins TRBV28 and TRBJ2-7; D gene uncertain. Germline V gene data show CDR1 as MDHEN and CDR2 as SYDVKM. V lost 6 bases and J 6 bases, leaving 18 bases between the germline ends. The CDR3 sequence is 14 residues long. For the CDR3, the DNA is TGTGCCAGCAGAGAGGCCGGGTTTGGTGTCGAGCAGTACTTC. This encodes CASREAGFGVEQYF.

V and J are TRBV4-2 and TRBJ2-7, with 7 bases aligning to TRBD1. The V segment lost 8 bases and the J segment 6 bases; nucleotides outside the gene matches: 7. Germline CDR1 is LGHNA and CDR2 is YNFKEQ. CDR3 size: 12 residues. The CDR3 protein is CASGATGAEQYF. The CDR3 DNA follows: TGTGCCAGCGGAGCAACAGGGGCCGAGCAGTACTTC.

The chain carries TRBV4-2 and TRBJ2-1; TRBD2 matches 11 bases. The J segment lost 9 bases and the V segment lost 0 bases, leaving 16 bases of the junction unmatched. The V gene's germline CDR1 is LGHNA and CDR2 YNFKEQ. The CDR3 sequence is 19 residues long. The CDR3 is CASSQDPLPRLAGSIEQFF. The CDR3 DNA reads TGTGCCAGCAGCCAAGATCCCTTGCCTCGACTAGCGGGGAGTATTGAGCAGTTCTTC.

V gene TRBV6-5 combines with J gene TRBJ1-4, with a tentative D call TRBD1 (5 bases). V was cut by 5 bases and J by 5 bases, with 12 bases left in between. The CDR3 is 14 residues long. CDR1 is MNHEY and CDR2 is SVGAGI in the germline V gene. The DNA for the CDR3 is TGTGCCAGCAGTGACGGGACGGCCAATGAAAAACTGTTTTTT. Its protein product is CASSDGTANEKLFF.

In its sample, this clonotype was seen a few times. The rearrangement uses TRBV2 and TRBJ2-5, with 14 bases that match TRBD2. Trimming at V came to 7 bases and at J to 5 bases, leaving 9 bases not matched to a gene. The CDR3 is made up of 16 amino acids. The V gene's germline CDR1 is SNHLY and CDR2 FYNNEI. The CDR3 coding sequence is TGTGCCAGCAACACGGGACTAGCGGGGGTAGGCGAGACCCAGTACTTC. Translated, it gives CASNTGLAGVGETQYF.

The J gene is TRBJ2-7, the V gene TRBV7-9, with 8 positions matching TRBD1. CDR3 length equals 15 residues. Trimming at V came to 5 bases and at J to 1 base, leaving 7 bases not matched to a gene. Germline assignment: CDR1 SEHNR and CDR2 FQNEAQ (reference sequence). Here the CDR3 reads CASSPRQGPSYEQYF. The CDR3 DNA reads TGTGCCAGCAGCCCCCGACAGGGGCCTTCCTACGAGCAGTACTTC.

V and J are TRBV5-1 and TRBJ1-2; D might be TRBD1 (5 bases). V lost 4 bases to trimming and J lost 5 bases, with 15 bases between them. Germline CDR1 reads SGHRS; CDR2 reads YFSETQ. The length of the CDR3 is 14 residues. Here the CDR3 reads CASSPGTESYGYTF. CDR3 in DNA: TGCGCCAGCAGCCCCGGGACGGAAAGTTATGGCTACACCTTC.

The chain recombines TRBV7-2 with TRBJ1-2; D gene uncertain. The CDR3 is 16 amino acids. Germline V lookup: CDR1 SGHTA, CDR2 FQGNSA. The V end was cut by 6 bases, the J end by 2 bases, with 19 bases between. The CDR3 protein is CASSRGFARGNYGYTF. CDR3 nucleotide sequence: TGTGCCAGCAGTCGTGGATTCGCACGCGGAAACTATGGCTACACCTTC.